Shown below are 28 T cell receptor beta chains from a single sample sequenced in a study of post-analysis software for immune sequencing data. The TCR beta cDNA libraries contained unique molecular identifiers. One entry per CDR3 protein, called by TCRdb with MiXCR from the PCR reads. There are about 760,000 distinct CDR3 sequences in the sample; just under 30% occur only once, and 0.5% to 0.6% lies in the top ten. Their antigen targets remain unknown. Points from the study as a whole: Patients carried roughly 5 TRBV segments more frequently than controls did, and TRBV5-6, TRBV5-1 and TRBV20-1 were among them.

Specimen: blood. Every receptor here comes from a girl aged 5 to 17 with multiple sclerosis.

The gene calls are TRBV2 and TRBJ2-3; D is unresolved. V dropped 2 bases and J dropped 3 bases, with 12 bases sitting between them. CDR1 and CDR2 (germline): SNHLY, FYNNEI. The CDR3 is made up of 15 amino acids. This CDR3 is CASSEIFRGTDTQYF. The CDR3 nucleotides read TGTGCCAGCAGTGAAATCTTTCGAGGTACAGATACGCAGTATTTT. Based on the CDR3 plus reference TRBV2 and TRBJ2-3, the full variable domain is EPEVTQTPSHQVTQMGQEVILRCVPISNHLYFYWYRQILGQKVEFLVSFYNNEISEKSEIFDDQFSVERPDGSNFTLKIRSTKLEDSAMYFCASSEIFRGTDTQYFGPGTRLTVL.

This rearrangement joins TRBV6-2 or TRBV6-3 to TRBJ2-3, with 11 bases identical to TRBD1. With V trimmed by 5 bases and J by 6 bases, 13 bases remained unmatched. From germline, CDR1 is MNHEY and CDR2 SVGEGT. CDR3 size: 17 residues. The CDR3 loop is CASSPDLFRDRGDTQYF. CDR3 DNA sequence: TGTGCCAGCAGTCCCGATCTCTTCCGGGACAGGGGGGATACGCAGTATTTT.

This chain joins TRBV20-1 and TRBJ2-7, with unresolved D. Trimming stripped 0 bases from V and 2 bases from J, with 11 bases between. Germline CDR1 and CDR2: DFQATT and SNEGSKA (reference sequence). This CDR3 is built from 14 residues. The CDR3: CSARDLRRAYEQYF. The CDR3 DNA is TGCAGTGCTAGAGATCTCAGGAGAGCCTACGAGCAGTACTTC.

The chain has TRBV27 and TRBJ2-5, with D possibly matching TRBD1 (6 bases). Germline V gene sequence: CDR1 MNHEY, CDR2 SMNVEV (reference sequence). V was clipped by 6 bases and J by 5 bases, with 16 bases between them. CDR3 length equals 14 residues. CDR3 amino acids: CASRDRTGRETQYF. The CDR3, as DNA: TGTGCCAGCAGGGACAGAACCGGCCGGGAGACCCAGTACTTC.

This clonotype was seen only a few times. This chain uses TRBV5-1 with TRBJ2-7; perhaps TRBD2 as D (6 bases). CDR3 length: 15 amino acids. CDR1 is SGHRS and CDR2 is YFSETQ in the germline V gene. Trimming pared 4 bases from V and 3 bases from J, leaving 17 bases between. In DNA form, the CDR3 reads TGCGCCAGCAGCCCGACCCTGGGAGGTATCTACGAGCAGTACTTC. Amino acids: CASSPTLGGIYEQYF.

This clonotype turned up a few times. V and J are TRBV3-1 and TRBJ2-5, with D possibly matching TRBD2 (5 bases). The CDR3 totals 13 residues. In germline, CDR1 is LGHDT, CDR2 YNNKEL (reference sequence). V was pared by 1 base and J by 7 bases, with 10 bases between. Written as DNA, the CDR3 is TGTGCCAGCAGCCAAGGCACGGCGGGGACCCAGTACTTC. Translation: CASSQGTAGTQYF.

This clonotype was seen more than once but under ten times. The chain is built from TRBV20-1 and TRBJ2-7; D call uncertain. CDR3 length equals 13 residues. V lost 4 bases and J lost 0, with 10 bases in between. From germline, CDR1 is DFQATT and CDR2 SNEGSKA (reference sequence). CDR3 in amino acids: CSATLLSSYEQYF. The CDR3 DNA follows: TGCAGTGCTACCCTCTTAAGCTCCTACGAGCAGTACTTC.

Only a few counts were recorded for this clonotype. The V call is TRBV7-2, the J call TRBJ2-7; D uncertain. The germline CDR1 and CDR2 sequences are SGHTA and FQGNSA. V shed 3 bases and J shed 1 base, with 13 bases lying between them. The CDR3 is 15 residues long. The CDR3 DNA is TGTACCAGCAGCTTGAATTCGGTTATTTCCTACGAGCAGTACTTC. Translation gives CTSSLNSVISYEQYF.

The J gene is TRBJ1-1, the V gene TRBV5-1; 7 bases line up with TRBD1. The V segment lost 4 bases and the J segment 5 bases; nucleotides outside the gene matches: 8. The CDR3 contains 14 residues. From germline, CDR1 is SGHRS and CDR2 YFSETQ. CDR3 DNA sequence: TGCGCCAGCAGCGGCAGACAGGGTACGACTGAAGCTTTCTTT. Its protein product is CASSGRQGTTEAFF.

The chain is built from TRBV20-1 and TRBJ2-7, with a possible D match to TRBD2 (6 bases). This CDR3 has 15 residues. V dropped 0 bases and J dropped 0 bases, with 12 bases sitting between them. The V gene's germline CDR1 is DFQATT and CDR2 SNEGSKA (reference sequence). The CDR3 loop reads CSARDGQTSSYEQYF. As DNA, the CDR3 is TGCAGTGCTAGAGACGGGCAGACTAGCTCCTACGAGCAGTACTTC.

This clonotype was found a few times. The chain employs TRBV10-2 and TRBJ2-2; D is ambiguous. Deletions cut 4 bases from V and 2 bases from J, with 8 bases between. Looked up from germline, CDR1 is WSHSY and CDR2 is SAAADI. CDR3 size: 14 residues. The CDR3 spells CASSAVSNTGELFF. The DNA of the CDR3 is TGCGCCAGCAGTGCCGTCAGCAACACCGGGGAGCTGTTTTTT.

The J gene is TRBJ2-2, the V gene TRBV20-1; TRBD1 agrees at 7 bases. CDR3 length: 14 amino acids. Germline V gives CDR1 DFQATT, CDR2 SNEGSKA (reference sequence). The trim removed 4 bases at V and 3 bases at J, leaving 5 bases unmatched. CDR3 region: CSATGDRDTGELFF. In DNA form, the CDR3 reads TGCAGTGCTACCGGGGACAGAGACACCGGGGAGCTGTTTTTT.

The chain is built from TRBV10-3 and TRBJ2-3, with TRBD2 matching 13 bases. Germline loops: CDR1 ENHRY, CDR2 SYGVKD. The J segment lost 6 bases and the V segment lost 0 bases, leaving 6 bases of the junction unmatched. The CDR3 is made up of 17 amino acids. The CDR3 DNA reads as TGTGCCATCAGTGAGTCGGGACTAGCGGGAATTGTCGATACGCAGTATTTT. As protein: CAISESGLAGIVDTQYF.

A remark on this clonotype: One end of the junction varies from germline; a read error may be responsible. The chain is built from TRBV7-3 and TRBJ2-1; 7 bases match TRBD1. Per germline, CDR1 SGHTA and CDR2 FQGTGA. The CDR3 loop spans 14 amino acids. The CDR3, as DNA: TGTGTCAGCAGCTCCCAGGGGGATGATGGTGAGCAGTTCTTC. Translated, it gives CVSSSQGDDGEQFF.

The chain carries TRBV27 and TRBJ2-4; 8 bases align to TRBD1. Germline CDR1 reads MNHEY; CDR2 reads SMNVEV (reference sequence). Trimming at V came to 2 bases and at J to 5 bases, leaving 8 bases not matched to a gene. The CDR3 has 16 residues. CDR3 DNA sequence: TGTGCCAGCAGTTTACGGACAGGGTCGCCCCAAAACATTCAGTACTTC. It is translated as CASSLRTGSPQNIQYF.

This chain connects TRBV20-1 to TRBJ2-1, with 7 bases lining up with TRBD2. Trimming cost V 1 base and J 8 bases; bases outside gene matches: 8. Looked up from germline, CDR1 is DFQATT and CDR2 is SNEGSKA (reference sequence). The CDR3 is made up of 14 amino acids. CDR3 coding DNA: TGCAGTGCTAGAGTAACCGGGGGGACCGATGAGCAGTTCTTC. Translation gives CSARVTGGTDEQFF.

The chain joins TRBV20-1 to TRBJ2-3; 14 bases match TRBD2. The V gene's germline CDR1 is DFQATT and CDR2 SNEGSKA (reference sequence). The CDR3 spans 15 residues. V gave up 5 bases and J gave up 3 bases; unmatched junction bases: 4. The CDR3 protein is CSAPGLAGETDTQYF. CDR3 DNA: TGCAGTGCTCCGGGACTAGCGGGGGAAACAGATACGCAGTATTTT.

The CDR3 here is CASSVDGTRLSNEQFF. DNA for the CDR3: TGTGCCAGCAGCGTAGATGGCACGCGTCTGAGCAATGAGCAGTTCTTC. The V and J genes are TRBV9 and TRBJ2-1, with D hard to call. Trimming took off 0 bases at V and 6 bases at J, with 16 bases between the two ends. Germline V CDR1 and CDR2: SGDLS, YYNGEE. There are 16 residues in the CDR3.

The CDR3 spells CSAGRTSDEQFF. In nucleotides, the CDR3 is TGCAGTGCTGGGAGGACCAGCGATGAGCAGTTCTTC. V and J are TRBV20-1 and TRBJ2-1; perhaps TRBD2 as D (6 bases). Germline loops: CDR1 DFQATT, CDR2 SNEGSKA (reference sequence). The CDR3 totals 12 residues. Trimming removed 5 bases from V and 8 bases from J, with 13 bases in between.

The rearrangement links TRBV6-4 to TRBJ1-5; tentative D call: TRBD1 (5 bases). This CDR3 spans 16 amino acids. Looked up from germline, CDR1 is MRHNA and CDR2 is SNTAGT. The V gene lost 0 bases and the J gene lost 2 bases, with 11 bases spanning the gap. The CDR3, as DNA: TGTGCCAGCAGTGACTCGCCAGGGAAGGGCAATCAGCCCCAGCATTTT. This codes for CASSDSPGKGNQPQHF.

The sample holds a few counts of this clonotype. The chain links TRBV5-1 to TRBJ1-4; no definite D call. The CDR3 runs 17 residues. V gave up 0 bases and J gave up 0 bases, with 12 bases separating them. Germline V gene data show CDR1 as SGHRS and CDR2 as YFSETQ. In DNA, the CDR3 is TGCGCCAGCAGCTTGGAGGGCACTCTTGCAACTAATGAAAAACTGTTTTTT. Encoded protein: CASSLEGTLATNEKLFF.

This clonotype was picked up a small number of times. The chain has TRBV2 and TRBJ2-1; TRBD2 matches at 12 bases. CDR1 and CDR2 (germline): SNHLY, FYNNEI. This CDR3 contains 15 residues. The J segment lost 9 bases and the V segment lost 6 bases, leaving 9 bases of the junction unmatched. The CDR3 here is CASRETSGRQSEQFF. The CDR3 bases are TGTGCCAGCAGGGAGACTAGCGGGAGACAAAGTGAGCAGTTCTTC.

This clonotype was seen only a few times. The CDR3 nucleotides read TGTGCCAGCAGGGACACCCGCTCCTACAATGAGCAGTTCTTC. Translated: CASRDTRSYNEQFF. This sequence joins TRBV2 and TRBJ2-1; D is possibly TRBD1 (5 bases). This CDR3 spans 14 amino acids. The germline CDR1 and CDR2 sequences are SNHLY and FYNNEI. With 6 bases removed from V and 0 bases from J, the gap between germline ends came to 9 bases.

The CDR3 nucleotides are TGTGCCAGCAGCTACTACAGGGGGCGCGGCTATGGCTACACCTTC. As protein: CASSYYRGRGYGYTF. This chain links TRBV11-2 with TRBJ1-2; 9 nucleotides agree with TRBD1. Germline values: CDR1 SGHAT, CDR2 FQNNGV. J lost 4 bases, V lost 4 bases, and 7 bases had no gene match. CDR3 size: 15 residues.

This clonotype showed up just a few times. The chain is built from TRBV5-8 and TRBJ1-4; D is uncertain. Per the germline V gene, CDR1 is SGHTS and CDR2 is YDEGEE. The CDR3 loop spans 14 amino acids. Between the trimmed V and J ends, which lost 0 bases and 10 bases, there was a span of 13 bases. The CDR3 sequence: CASSLDPGKGKLFF. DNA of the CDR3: TGTGCCAGCAGCTTGGACCCTGGGAAGGGAAAACTGTTTTTT. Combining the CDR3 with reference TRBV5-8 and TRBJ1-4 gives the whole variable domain EAGVTQSPTHLIKTRGQQATLRCSPISGHTSVYWYQQALGLGLQFLLWYDEGEERNRGNFPPRFSGRQFPNYSSELNVNALELEDSALYLCASSLDPGKGKLFFGSGTQLSVL.

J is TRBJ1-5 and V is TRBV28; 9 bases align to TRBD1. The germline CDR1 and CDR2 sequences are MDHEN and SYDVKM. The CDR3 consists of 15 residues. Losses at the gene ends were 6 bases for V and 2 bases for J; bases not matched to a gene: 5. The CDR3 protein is CASRGGDRGNQPQHF. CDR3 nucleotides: TGTGCCAGCAGGGGAGGGGACAGGGGCAATCAGCCCCAGCATTTT.

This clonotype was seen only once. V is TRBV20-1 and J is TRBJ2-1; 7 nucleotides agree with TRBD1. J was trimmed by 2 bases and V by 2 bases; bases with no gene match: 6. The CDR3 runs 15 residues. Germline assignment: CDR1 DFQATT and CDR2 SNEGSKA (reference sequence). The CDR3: CSARKTGAAYNEQFF. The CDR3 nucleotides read TGCAGTGCTAGAAAAACAGGGGCGGCCTACAATGAGCAGTTCTTC.

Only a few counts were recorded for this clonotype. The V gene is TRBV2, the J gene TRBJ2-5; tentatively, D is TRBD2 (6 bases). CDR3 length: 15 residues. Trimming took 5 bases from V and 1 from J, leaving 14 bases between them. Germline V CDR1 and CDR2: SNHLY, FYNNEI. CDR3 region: CASSPPGVGQETQYF. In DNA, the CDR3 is TGTGCCAGCAGTCCCCCGGGAGTAGGCCAAGAGACCCAGTACTTC. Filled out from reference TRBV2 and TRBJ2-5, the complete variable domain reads EPEVTQTPSHQVTQMGQEVILRCVPISNHLYFYWYRQILGQKVEFLVSFYNNEISEKSEIFDDQFSVERPDGSNFTLKIRSTKLEDSAMYFCASSPPGVGQETQYFGPGTRLLVL.